A selection of T cell receptor beta chains follows, all from one sample in a study of blood T cell repertoires in COVID-19. The repertoire was sequenced with immunoSEQ multiplex PCR; TCRdb's copy has only in-frame clones and lacks some. Of about 9,900 clones in the sample, about 81% were seen once. Sequenced sample: peripheral blood. Source of these receptors: a man aged 55-75 years with active COVID-19. CDR3s include the opening cysteine and the closing phenylalanine or tryptophan. A D gene is named only where the DNA matches it firmly. Expanded clones get a size class; other rows say once, few or many, or leave the size out.

TRBV6-5,TRBJ1-4,.,.,CASSTTWRGEKLFF,TGTGCCAGCAGCACGACCTGGCGGGGTGAAAAACTGTTTTTT
TRBV20-1,TRBJ2-1,.,.,CSASHRVSYNEQFF,TGCAGTGCTAGTCACAGGGTCTCCTACAATGAGCAGTTCTTC
TRBV18,TRBJ1-2,.,.,CASSPAQGSNYGYTF,TGTGCCAGCTCACCGGCCCAGGGATCTAACTATGGCTACACCTTC
TRBV7-9,TRBJ1-2,.,.,CASSFSGMGYTF,TGTGCCAGCAGCTTCTCGGGGATGGGCTACACCTTC
TRBV7-9,TRBJ2-1,.,TRBD2,CASTQRGTSEQFF,TGTGCCAGCACCCAGCGGGGGACCAGTGAGCAGTTCTTC
TRBV5-1,TRBJ2-1,.,TRBD2,CASSSGTSGANEQFF,TGCGCCAGCAGCTCCGGGACTAGCGGGGCCAATGAGCAGTTCTTC
TRBV10-3,TRBJ2-1,.,.,CAISVGTSSYNEQFF,TGTGCCATCAGCGTAGGGACAAGCTCCTACAATGAGCAGTTCTTC
TRBV15,TRBJ2-4,.,.,CATGEGGVRAKNIQYF,TGTGCCACCGGGGAAGGAGGTGTTCGGGCCAAAAACATTCAGTACTTC
TRBV20-1,TRBJ1-1,.,.,CSFVKNTEAFF,TGCAGCTTCGTTAAGAACACTGAAGCTTTCTTT
TRBV5-1,TRBJ2-3,once,.,CASSPEAGLGDTQYF,TGCGCCAGCAGCCCGGAGGCGGGCCTTGGAGATACGCAGTATTTT
TRBV28,TRBJ1-1,.,TRBD1,CASSFFGQVAVNTEAFF,TGTGCCAGCAGTTTCTTCGGACAGGTGGCGGTGAACACTGAAGCTTTCTTT
TRBV7-2,TRBJ1-2,.,.,CASSLDSGGGGYTF,TGTGCCAGCAGCTTAGATTCAGGCGGGGGCGGCTACACCTTC
TRBV9,TRBJ2-1,.,.,CASSVAGAYNEQFF,TGTGCCAGCAGCGTAGCGGGGGCCTACAATGAGCAGTTCTTC
TRBV5-1,TRBJ2-1,.,.,CASSLGQNSYNEQFF,TGCGCCAGCAGCTTGGGACAGAACTCCTACAATGAGCAGTTCTTC
TRBV10-3,TRBJ2-7,.,TRBD2,CAISETGGVREQYF,TGTGCCATCAGTGAGACCGGGGGGGTACGCGAGCAGTACTTC
TRBV28,TRBJ2-7,once,.,CASSLRGAVFHEQYF,TGTGCCAGCAGTTTAAGGGGCGCCGTGTTCCACGAGCAGTACTTC
TRBV7-9,TRBJ1-4,.,.,CASSLAGLGSNEKLFF,TGTGCCAGCAGCTTGGCGGGGTTGGGATCTAATGAAAAACTGTTTTTT
TRBV19,TRBJ1-3,.,.,CASSMSSVSGNTIYF,TGTGCCAGTAGTATGAGTAGCGTCTCTGGAAACACCATATATTTT
TRBV3-1/TRBV3-2,TRBJ2-5,.,TRBD1,CASSPWLDRGETQYF,TGTGCCAGCAGCCCCTGGCTCGACAGGGGAGAGACCCAGTACTTC
TRBV6-2/TRBV6-3,TRBJ2-7,few,.,CASSRERVYEQYF,TGTGCCAGCAGCCGAGAGCGGGTCTACGAGCAGTACTTC
TRBV6-5,TRBJ2-7,.,.,CASSYADNYEQYF,TGTGCCAGCAGTTATGCGGACAACTACGAGCAGTACTTC
TRBV7-2,TRBJ1-6,few,.,CASSFSGAGISPLHF,TGTGCCAGCAGCTTCTCAGGGGCCGGCATTTCACCCCTCCACTTT
TRBV5-1,TRBJ2-3,.,.,CASRAGTTDTQYF,TGCGCCAGCAGGGCGGGAACCACAGATACGCAGTATTTT
TRBV19,TRBJ1-2,.,TRBD1,CASTLGQGAGYTF,TGTGCCAGTACCCTCGGACAGGGAGCTGGCTACACCTTC
TRBV24-1,TRBJ2-1,few,TRBD2,CASASGSFFGFYNEQFF,TGTGCCAGCGCTAGCGGGAGCTTCTTCGGGTTTTACAATGAGCAGTTCTTC
TRBV2,TRBJ2-1,.,.,CASSVQGMNEQFF,TGTGCCAGCAGTGTTCAGGGGATGAATGAGCAGTTCTTC
TRBV19,TRBJ1-5,.,.,CASSRQNQPQHF,TGTGCCAGTAGCAGACAGAATCAGCCCCAGCATTTT
TRBV5-1,TRBJ1-4,.,.,CASSLAGNLNEKLFF,TGCGCCAGCAGCTTGGCCGGTAACTTGAATGAAAAACTGTTTTTT
TRBV29-1,TRBJ2-5,few,.,CSVGVLPGYF,TGCAGCGTTGGAGTCTTACCCGGGTACTTC
TRBV18,TRBJ2-3,.,.,CASSATDTQYF,TGTGCCAGCTCGGCCACAGATACGCAGTATTTT
TRBV5-1,TRBJ2-5,.,TRBD1,CASSLRQGVETQYF,TGCGCCAGCAGCTTGAGACAGGGCGTAGAGACCCAGTACTTC
TRBV3-1/TRBV3-2,TRBJ2-1,.,TRBD2,CASSQAGAGGSEQFF,TGTGCCAGCAGCCAAGCGGGAGCGGGGGGTTCTGAGCAGTTCTTC
TRBV9,TRBJ2-3,.,.,CASSPQGGDTQYF,TGTGCCAGCAGCCCCCAGGGGGGCGATACGCAGTATTTT
TRBV7-3,TRBJ2-7,.,.,CASSLMVRGEQYF,TGTGCCAGCAGCTTGATGGTTCGGGGGGAGCAGTACTTC
TRBV28,TRBJ1-2,.,TRBD1,CASSPAGTGEGWGYTF,TGTGCCAGCAGCCCGGCCGGGACAGGGGAGGGTTGGGGCTACACCTTC
TRBV16,TRBJ1-1,.,.,CASSLGHMNTEAFF,TGTGCCAGCAGCCTTGGACATATGAACACTGAAGCTTTCTTT
TRBV24-1,TRBJ2-5,.,TRBD1,CATSGQGAQETQYF,TGTGCCACCAGTGGACAGGGGGCCCAAGAGACCCAGTACTTC
TRBV9,TRBJ1-6,.,TRBD1,CASSVGDRGHSPLHF,TGTGCCAGCAGCGTCGGGGACAGGGGTCATTCACCCCTCCACTTT
TRBV7-2,TRBJ1-1,.,.,CASSLVGSGGVVTEAFF,TGTGCCAGCAGCTTAGTCGGGAGTGGGGGGGTGGTCACTGAAGCTTTCTTT
TRBV6-4,TRBJ2-5,.,TRBD2,CASSELAGGQETQYF,TGTGCCAGCAGTGAGCTAGCGGGGGGACAAGAGACCCAGTACTTC
TRBV29-1,TRBJ1-4,.,TRBD1,CSVAGTGASEKLFF,TGCAGCGTTGCAGGGACAGGGGCAAGTGAAAAACTGTTTTTT
TRBV6-5,TRBJ2-7,.,TRBD1,CASSRDRSSYEQYF,TGTGCCAGCAGCCGGGACAGGAGCTCCTACGAGCAGTACTTC
TRBV12-5,TRBJ2-1,.,TRBD2,CASGSNPSGRAHNEQFF,TGTGCTAGTGGTTCAAATCCTAGCGGGAGGGCCCACAATGAGCAGTTCTTC
TRBV13,TRBJ2-3,.,.,CASSLNEGTDTQYF,TGTGCCAGCAGCTTAAATGAGGGCACAGATACGCAGTATTTT
TRBV9,TRBJ1-1,.,.,CASSAYNGEYAEAFF,TGTGCCAGCAGCGCATACAACGGGGAATACGCTGAAGCTTTCTTT
TRBV11-1,TRBJ2-1,.,TRBD1,CASSPGTGWDNEQFF,TGTGCCAGCAGCCCCGGGACAGGGTGGGACAATGAGCAGTTCTTC
TRBV12-5,TRBJ1-1,.,.,CASGTTGNTEAFF,TGTGCTAGTGGGACGACAGGGAACACTGAAGCTTTCTTT
TRBV30,TRBJ2-3,once,TRBD2,CAWRPPLAGSLYTQYF,TGTGCCTGGAGGCCTCCACTAGCGGGGTCCCTTTATACGCAGTATTTT
TRBV7-9,TRBJ2-7,few,TRBD2,CASSSGLGSHEQYF,TGTGCCAGCAGCTCGGGACTAGGGTCCCACGAGCAGTACTTC
TRBV5-1,TRBJ1-4,.,TRBD1,CASSLAGQGGEKLFF,TGCGCCAGCAGCTTGGCTGGACAGGGAGGTGAAAAACTGTTTTTT
TRBV7-3,TRBJ2-3,.,.,CASSTDGGDTQYF,TGTGCCAGCAGCACCGACGGCGGGGATACGCAGTATTTT
TRBV5-1,TRBJ2-5,once,TRBD2,CASSLQPSGQETQYF,TGCGCCAGCAGCTTGCAGCCTAGCGGTCAAGAGACCCAGTACTTC
TRBV5-4,TRBJ2-2,.,TRBD1,CASSPTPDRGPTGELFF,TGTGCCAGCAGTCCAACTCCAGACAGGGGGCCCACCGGGGAGCTGTTTTTT
TRBV5-1,TRBJ2-6,.,.,CASSLTGVSSGANVLTF,TGCGCCAGCAGCTTGACCGGGGTGAGCTCTGGGGCCAACGTCCTGACTTTC
TRBV27,TRBJ2-5,few,TRBD1,CASSLSGQGLQETQYF,TGTGCCAGCAGTTTATCGGGACAGGGTCTACAAGAGACCCAGTACTTC
TRBV5-1,TRBJ2-2,.,TRBD1,CASSPDRGDGELFF,TGCGCCAGCAGCCCGGACAGGGGGGACGGGGAGCTGTTTTTT
TRBV7-8,TRBJ2-1,once,TRBD2,CASRRGLAGIYNEQFF,TGTGCCAGCAGACGGGGACTAGCGGGAATCTACAATGAGCAGTTCTTC
TRBV28,TRBJ1-6,.,TRBD1,CASSPSGQGVHNSPLHF,TGTGCCAGCAGTCCCAGTGGGCAGGGGGTTCATAATTCACCCCTCCACTTT
TRBV18,TRBJ2-6,.,TRBD2,CASSPLSLAGGRSSPGANVLTF,TGTGCCAGCTCACCACTGTCCCTAGCGGGGGGGCGAAGCTCCCCTGGGGCCAACGTCCTGACTTTC
TRBV5-1,TRBJ1-1,.,.,CASSLRPAGGMNTEAFF,TGCGCCAGCAGCTTGCGTCCGGCTGGAGGGATGAACACTGAAGCTTTCTTT